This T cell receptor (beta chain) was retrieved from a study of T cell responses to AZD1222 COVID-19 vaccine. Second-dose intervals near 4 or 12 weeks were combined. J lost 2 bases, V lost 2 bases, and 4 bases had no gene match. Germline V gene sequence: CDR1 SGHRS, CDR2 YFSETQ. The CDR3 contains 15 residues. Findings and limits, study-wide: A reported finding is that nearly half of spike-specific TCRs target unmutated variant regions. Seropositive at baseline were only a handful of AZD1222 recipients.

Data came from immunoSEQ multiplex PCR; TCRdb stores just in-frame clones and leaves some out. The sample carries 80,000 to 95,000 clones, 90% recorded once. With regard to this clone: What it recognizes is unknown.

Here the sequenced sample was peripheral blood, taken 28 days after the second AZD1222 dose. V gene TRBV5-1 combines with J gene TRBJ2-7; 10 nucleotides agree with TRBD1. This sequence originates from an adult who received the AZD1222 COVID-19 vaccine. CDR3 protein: CASSFGTGVTYEQYF. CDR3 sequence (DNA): TGCGCCAGCAGCTTTGGGACAGGGGTCACCTACGAGCAGTACTTC.